The rows below give T cell receptor beta chains drawn from one sample of a study of T cells in Graves' hyperthyroidism and ophthalmopathy. TCRdb re-called the multiplex PCR reads with MiXCR, one entry per CDR3 protein. This table has fewer than 250,000 distinct CDR3 sequences, approximately 25% appearing once. Sequenced input: blood. These receptors came from a woman in her 40s with Graves' ophthalmopathy. Both conserved end residues are part of each CDR3. D genes are given only for firm matches. Some rows mark clone size as missing; the rest say once, few, many or name a class of expanded clone.

j_call d_call clone_size v_call cdr3_nt cdr3_aa
TRBJ2-5 TRBD2 - TRBV2 TGTGCCAGCAGGGCATCACGCGGGGGAGAGACCCAGTACTTC CASRASRGGETQYF
TRBJ1-5 - - TRBV5-1 TGCGCCAGCAGCTTGGAGGTTAATCAGCCCCAGCATTTT CASSLEVNQPQHF
TRBJ2-5 - many TRBV6-5 TGTGCCAGCACCCACGGGGGTTTGGGAGAGACCCAGTACTTC CASTHGGLGETQYF
TRBJ1-6 - - TRBV20-1 TGCAGTGCTCCATCGGCAGGGAGCTCCTATAATTCACCCCTCCACTTT CSAPSAGSSYNSPLHF
TRBJ2-2 - many TRBV29-1 TGCAGCGTCGAGGAAGGGGAGCTGTTTTTT CSVEEGELFF
TRBJ2-2 - many TRBV19 TGTGCCAGTAGTATTTGGGGAGTTTCCGCCGGGGAGCTGTTTTTT CASSIWGVSAGELFF
TRBJ2-7 TRBD2 many TRBV3-1 TGTGCCAGCAGCCAAGGACTAGCGGGACTGCCCTACGAGCAGTACTTC CASSQGLAGLPYEQYF
TRBJ2-7 TRBD1 many TRBV12-3/TRBV12-4 TGTGCCAGCAGTTTGAACAGGGGTTACGAGCAGTACTTC CASSLNRGYEQYF
TRBJ2-2 - many TRBV10-3 TGTGCCATCAGTGAGTCGAGCAGGACTAACACCGGGGAGCTGTTTTTT CAISESSRTNTGELFF
TRBJ2-7 TRBD2 few TRBV18 TGTGCCAGCTCACCCCCGGTCCCCGGGACTAGCCTTCGCGAGCAGTACTTC CASSPPVPGTSLREQYF
TRBJ1-3 - many TRBV18 TGTGCCAGCTCACCAAGTTCCCCCTCTGGAAACACCATATATTTT CASSPSSPSGNTIYF
TRBJ2-5 TRBD2 - TRBV7-8 TGTGCCAGCAGTTGGGGGAGCGGGGAAGAGACCCAGTACTTC CASSWGSGEETQYF
TRBJ2-7 - many TRBV12-3/TRBV12-4 TGTGCCAGCAGCCTAAATCGGCAAAGCTACGAGCAGTACTTC CASSLNRQSYEQYF
TRBJ2-1 - many TRBV2 TGTGCCAGCAGTGAATCTACAACCGGGACCGACCGTGAGCAGTTCTTC CASSESTTGTDREQFF
TRBJ1-1 - many TRBV27 TGTGCCAGCAGCTGGGCGCCTAACACTGAAGCTTTCTTT CASSWAPNTEAFF
TRBJ2-7 - many TRBV11-2 TGTGCCAGCAGCTTAAATTGGGGGGCAGGAGTCTACGAGCAGTACTTC CASSLNWGAGVYEQYF
TRBJ2-7 - - TRBV12-5 TGTGCTAGTGGTCCGGACGGGAGCTCCTACGAGCAGTACTTC CASGPDGSSYEQYF